This T cell receptor (beta chain) was retrieved from a study of CD8 T cells in Susac syndrome. With random hexamers, reverse transcription was performed on about 0.5 to 1 ug of RNA. Multiplex immunoSEQ PCR targeted 54 Vbeta and 13 Jbeta TCR beta segments. TCRdb independently ran MiXCR on the immunoSEQ multiplex PCR reads; one entry per CDR3 protein. The table records about 440,000 distinct CDR3 sequences, more than 80% of them present only once. The sequenced target, TCR beta, came from blood CD8+ and CD4+ T cells. Treatment-naive patients with stable or active relapsing-remitting disease served as multiple sclerosis controls. Trimming cost V 1 base and J 8 bases, with 9 bases left between them. The CDR3 consists of 12 residues. Looked up from germline, CDR1 is SGHNT and CDR2 is YYREEE (reference sequence). Only a few counts were recorded for this clonotype.

This clonotype originated in a human donor with multiple sclerosis. Sequenced input: CD8+ T cells from PBMCs. The gene calls are TRBV5-4 and TRBJ1-2; D is perhaps TRBD1 (5 bases). The CDR3 region has the DNA TGTGCCAGCAGCTTGAGGCAGGGAGGCTACACCTTC. It yields the protein CASSLRQGGYTF.